The clone carrying this T cell receptor (beta chain) was seen just once. The data derive from a study of cytomegalovirus exposure and HLA in healthy donors. The PCR used 60 Vbeta and 13 Jbeta primers. TCRdb's copy holds only in-frame clones and misses some; the assay was immunoSEQ multiplex PCR. The table records approximately 30,000 clones, over 60% of them present only once. Trimming took off 1 base at V and 1 base at J, with 9 bases between the two ends. This CDR3 is 15 amino acids long. Germline CDR1 is SEHNR and CDR2 is FQNEAQ (reference sequence). V gene TRBV7-9 combines with J gene TRBJ2-3; a possible D gene is TRBD2 (6 bases). This receptor was identified in a middle-aged man in good health and CMV-seropositive. Sequenced input: PBMCs. The CDR3 sequence is CASSLGGVGTDTQYF. The DNA of the CDR3 is TGTGCCAGCAGCTTAGGGGGGGTTGGCACAGATACGCAGTATTTT.